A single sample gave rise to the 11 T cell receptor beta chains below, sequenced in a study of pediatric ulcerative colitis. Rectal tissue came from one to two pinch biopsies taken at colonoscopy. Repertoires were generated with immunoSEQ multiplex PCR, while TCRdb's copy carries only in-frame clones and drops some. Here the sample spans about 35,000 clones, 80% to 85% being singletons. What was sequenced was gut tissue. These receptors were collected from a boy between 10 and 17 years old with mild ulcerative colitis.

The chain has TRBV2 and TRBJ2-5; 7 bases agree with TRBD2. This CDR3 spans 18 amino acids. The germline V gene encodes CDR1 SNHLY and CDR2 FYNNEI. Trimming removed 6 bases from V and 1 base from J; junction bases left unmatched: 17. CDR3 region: CASRTTPSRAGLQETQYF. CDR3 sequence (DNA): TGTGCCAGCAGAACTACCCCCAGTAGAGCGGGGCTCCAAGAGACCCAGTACTTC.

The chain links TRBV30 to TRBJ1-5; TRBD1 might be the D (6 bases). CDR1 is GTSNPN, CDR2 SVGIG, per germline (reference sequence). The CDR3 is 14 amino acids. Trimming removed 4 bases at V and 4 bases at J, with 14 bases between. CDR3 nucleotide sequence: TGTGCCTGGAACGCGGACAGTCTTAATCAGCCCCAGCATTTT. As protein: CAWNADSLNQPQHF.

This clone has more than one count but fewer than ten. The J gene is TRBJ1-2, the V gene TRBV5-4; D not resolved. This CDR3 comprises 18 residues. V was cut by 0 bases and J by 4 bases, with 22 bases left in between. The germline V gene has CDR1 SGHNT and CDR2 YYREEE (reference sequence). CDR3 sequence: CASSLAANWGYEGYGYTF. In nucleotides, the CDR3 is TGTGCCAGCAGCTTGGCTGCCAACTGGGGTTACGAGGGCTATGGCTACACCTTC.

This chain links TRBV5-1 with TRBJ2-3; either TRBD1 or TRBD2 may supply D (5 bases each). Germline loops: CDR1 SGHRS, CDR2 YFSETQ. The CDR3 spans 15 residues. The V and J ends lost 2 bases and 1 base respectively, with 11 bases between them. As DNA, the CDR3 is TGCGCCAGCAGCTTACGAGGGGACGGCACAGATACGCAGTATTTT. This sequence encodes CASSLRGDGTDTQYF. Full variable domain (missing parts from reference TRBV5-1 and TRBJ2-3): KAGVTQTPRYLIKTRGQQVTLSCSPISGHRSVSWYQQTPGQGLQFLFEYFSETQRNKGNFPGRFSGRQFSNSRSEMNVSTLELGDSALYLCASSLRGDGTDTQYFGPGTRLTVL.

The CDR3 is CASSRDRGPEETQYF. The DNA for the CDR3 is TGTGCCAGCAGCAGGGACAGGGGGCCTGAAGAGACCCAGTACTTC. The chain carries TRBV2 and TRBJ2-5; 12 bases are shared with TRBD1. Trimming took 6 bases from V and 3 from J; bases not matched to a gene: 5. CDR3 length equals 15 residues. The germline gives CDR1 SNHLY, CDR2 FYNNEI. Supplemented by reference TRBV2 and TRBJ2-5, the full variable domain reads EPEVTQTPSHQVTQMGQEVILRCVPISNHLYFYWYRQILGQKVEFLVSFYNNEISEKSEIFDDQFSVERPDGSNFTLKIRSTKLEDSAMYFCASSRDRGPEETQYFGPGTRLLVL.

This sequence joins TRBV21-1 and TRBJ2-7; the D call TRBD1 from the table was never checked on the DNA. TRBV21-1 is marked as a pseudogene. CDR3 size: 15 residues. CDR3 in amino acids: CASSKGGQEAYEQYF. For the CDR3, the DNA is TGTGCCAGCAGCAAAGGTGGGCAGGAAGCCTACGAGCAGTACTTC.

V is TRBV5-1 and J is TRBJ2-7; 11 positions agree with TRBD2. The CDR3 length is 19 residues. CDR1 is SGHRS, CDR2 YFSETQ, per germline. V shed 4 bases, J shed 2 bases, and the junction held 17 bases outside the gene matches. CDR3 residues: CASSPPGTSGYQPPYEQYF. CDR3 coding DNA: TGCGCCAGCAGCCCCCCCGGGACTAGCGGATATCAACCCCCCTACGAGCAGTACTTC.

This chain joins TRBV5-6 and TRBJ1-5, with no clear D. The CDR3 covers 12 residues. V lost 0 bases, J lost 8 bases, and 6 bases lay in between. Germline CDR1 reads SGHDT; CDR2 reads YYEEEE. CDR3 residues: CASSLGPEPQHF. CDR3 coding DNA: TGTGCCAGCAGCTTGGGACCGGAGCCCCAGCATTTT.

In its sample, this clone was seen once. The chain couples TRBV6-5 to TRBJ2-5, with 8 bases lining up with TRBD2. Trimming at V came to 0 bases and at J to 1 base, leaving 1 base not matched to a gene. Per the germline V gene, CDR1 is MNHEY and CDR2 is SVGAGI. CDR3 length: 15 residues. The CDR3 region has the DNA TGTGCCAGCAGTTACTCTACTAGCGGCCAAGAGACCCAGTACTTC. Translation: CASSYSTSGQETQYF.

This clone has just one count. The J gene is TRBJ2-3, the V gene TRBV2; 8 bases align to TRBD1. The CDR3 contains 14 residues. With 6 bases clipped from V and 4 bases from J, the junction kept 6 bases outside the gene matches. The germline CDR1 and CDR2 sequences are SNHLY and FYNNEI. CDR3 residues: CASSVGTGPDTQYF. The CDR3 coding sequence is TGTGCCAGCAGCGTCGGGACAGGCCCAGATACGCAGTATTTT.

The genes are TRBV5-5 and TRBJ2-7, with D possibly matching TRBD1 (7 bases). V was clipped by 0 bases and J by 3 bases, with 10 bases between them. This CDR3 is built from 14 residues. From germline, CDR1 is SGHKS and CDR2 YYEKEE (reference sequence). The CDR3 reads CASSLGRGLYEQYF. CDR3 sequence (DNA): TGTGCCAGCAGCTTGGGGAGGGGGCTCTACGAGCAGTACTTC.